This T cell receptor beta chain was sequenced during a study of T cells in Graves' hyperthyroidism and ophthalmopathy. Authors of the study amplified TCR beta CDR3 regions from RNA transcripts. Carried out on the TCR CDR3, a first-round RT-PCR used the HTBI primer set. TCRdb reprocessed the multiplex PCR reads with MiXCR, giving one entry per CDR3 protein. Of 500,000 to 650,000 distinct CDR3 sequences in the sample, roughly 15% were seen once. Note on this clonotype: Germline is not matched at one junction end, which may reflect a read error.

The CDR3 is 17 amino acids. Germline CDR1 reads SGHNT; CDR2 reads YENEEA. Source material: blood. The genes are TRBV11-3 and TRBJ2-1; D is perhaps TRBD2 (5 bases). The receptor comes from a woman between 50 and 59 years old with Graves' ophthalmopathy. The CDR3: CASSLDGMRSSYNERFF. The CDR3 coding sequence is TGTGCCAGCAGCTTAGACGGGATGAGGAGCTCCTACAATGAGCGGTTCTTC.